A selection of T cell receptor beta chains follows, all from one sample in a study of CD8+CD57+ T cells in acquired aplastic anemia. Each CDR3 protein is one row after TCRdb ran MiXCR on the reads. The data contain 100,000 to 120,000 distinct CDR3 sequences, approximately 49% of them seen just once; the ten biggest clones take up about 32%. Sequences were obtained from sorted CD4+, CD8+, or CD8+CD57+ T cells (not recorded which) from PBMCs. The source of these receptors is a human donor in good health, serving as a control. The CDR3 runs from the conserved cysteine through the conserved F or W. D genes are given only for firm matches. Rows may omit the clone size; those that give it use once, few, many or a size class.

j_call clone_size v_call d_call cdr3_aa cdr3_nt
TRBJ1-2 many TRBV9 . CASGREDYGYTF TGTGCCAGCGGCCGGGAGGACTATGGCTACACCTTC
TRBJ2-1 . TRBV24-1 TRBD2 CATSVRTSGSNEQFF TGTGCCACCAGTGTCCGGACTAGCGGGAGCAATGAGCAGTTCTTC
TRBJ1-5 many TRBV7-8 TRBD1 CASSASGQGYSNQPQHF TGTGCCAGCAGCGCTTCGGGACAGGGATATAGCAATCAGCCCCAGCATTTT
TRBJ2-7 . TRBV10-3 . CAIFPDEQYF TGTGCCATCTTTCCGGACGAGCAGTACTTC
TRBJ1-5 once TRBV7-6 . CASSSSTYRDHQPQHF TGTGCCAGCAGCTCCTCGACCTACAGGGATCATCAGCCCCAGCATTTT
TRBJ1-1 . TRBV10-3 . CAISEWQESEAFF TGTGCCATCAGTGAGTGGCAGGAAAGTGAAGCTTTCTTT
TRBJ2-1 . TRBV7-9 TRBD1 CASSLTGSSEQFF TGTGCCAGCAGCTTGACAGGGTCCAGTGAGCAGTTCTTC
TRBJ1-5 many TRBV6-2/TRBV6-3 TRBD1 CASSYTRTGRQPQHF TGTGCCAGCAGTTACACACGGACAGGGCGACAGCCCCAGCATTTT
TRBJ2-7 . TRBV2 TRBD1 CASVAGGLYEQYF TGTGCCAGTGTGGCAGGGGGCCTCTACGAGCAGTACTTC
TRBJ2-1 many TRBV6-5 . CASSYSLSWGSEQFF TGTGCCAGCAGTTACTCCCTCTCTTGGGGGAGTGAGCAGTTCTTC
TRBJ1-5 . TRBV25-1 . CASSVQEGNQPQHF TGTGCCAGCAGTGTACAGGAAGGCAATCAGCCCCAGCATTTT
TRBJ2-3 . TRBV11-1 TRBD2 CASSGERGGSNEQYF TGTGCCAGCAGCGGAGAGCGGGGGGGTTCCAATGAGCAGTATTTT
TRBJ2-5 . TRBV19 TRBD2 CATGGGDQETQYF TGTGCCACGGGGGGAGGGGACCAAGAGACCCAGTACTTC
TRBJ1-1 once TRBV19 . CASSRAAGHRNTEAFF TGTGCCAGTAGTAGAGCAGCGGGACACAGAAACACTGAAGCTTTCTTT
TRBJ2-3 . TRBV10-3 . CAISEQQTGDGQYF TGTGCCATCAGTGAGCAACAAACAGGTGATGGGCAGTATTTT
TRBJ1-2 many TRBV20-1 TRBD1 CSANSGTASYTF TGCAGTGCTAACTCCGGGACAGCAAGCTACACCTTC
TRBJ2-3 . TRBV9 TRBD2 CASSETGLARTDTQYF TGTGCCAGCAGCGAAACGGGACTAGCTCGCACAGATACGCAGTATTTT
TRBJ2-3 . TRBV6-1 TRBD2 CASSEVRAGATNTQYF TGTGCCAGCAGTGAAGTTCGAGCGGGGGCAACAAATACGCAGTATTTT
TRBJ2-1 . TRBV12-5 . CASGQDGAPNEQFF TGTGCTAGTGGCCAGGATGGGGCCCCCAATGAGCAGTTCTTC
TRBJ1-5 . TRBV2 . CASSIYADSNQPQHF TGTGCCAGCAGTATTTATGCCGATAGCAATCAGCCCCAGCATTTT
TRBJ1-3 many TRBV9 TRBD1 CASSVLSLDRGGDTIYF TGTGCCAGCAGCGTATTAAGTTTGGACAGGGGGGGAGACACCATATATTTT
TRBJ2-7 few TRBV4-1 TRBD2 CASSQDAGGWSHEQYF TGCGCCAGCAGCCAAGATGCGGGGGGGTGGTCCCACGAGCAGTACTTC
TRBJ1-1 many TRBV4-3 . CASSQGQMNTEAFF TGCGCCAGCAGCCAAGGACAGATGAACACTGAAGCTTTCTTT
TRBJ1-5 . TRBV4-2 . CASSQDPDSNQPQHF TGTGCCAGCAGCCAAGATCCAGATAGCAATCAGCCCCAGCATTTT
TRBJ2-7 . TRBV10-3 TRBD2 CATGGADEQYF TGTGCCACCGGGGGGGCCGACGAGCAGTACTTC